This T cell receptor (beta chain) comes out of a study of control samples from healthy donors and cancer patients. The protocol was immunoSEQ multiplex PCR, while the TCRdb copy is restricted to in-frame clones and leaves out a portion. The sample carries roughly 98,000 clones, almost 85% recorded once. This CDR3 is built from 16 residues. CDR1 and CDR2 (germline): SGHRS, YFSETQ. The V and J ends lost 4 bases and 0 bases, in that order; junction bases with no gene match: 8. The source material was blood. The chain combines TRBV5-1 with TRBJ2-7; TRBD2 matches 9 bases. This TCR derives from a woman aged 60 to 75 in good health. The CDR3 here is CASSARTSEYSYEQYF. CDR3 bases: TGCGCCAGCAGCGCCCGGACTAGCGAGTACTCCTACGAGCAGTACTTC. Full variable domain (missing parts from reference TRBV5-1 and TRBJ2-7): KAGVTQTPRYLIKTRGQQVTLSCSPISGHRSVSWYQQTPGQGLQFLFEYFSETQRNKGNFPGRFSGRQFSNSRSEMNVSTLELGDSALYLCASSARTSEYSYEQYFGPGTRLTVT.